The present T cell receptor (beta chain) was sequenced within a study of identical twins (dated by TCRdb to 2016 to 2017). In terms of the full investigation: To test whether fetal clonotypes persist, the study used deep sequencing on TCR alpha and beta repertoires from monozygotic twins, unrelated adults of various ages, and cord blood. To rule out contamination, replicate twin experiments were performed at different times with different library preparation protocols. What the work shows at the level of the full study, not this receptor alone: Invariant T cells such as MAIT and iNKT could partly confound zero-insertion analyses, although diverse VJ usage argued against such confounding for most clonotypes. Because the same donors could not be followed over many years, the conclusions relied on cross-sectional statistical analysis. Compared with coincidental sharing between unrelated individuals, out-of-frame TCR alpha sequences shared between twins showed an excess of sequences with low generation probability. Recombination models systematically underestimated out-of-frame TCR alpha sharing in monozygotic twins but agreed with sharing between unrelated individuals. The excess sharing between twins in beta out-of-frame sequences was weaker because fewer shared sequences reduced the signal-to-noise ratio. Fewer insertions were carried by abundant cord blood beta clonotypes; a weaker similar trend was observed in young adult naive repertoires, while no such trend was observed in memory repertoires.

Every donor in the study was a healthy Caucasian. The twin cohort comprised three pairs of female monozygotic twins, all aged roughly 18 to 29 years. RNA for TCR libraries was isolated from peripheral blood mononuclear cells. Libraries were prepared through 5' RACE. For sequencing, an Illumina HiSeq 2000 was employed. Template switching added a universal primer binding site, and the final cDNA carried a unique molecular identifier that allowed TCR cDNA molecules to be counted accurately. Specific primers in the conserved constant-segment region were used to synthesize first-strand cDNA for TCR alpha and beta chains. To control for contamination, every cDNA library carried two barcodes: a SMART-Mk sample barcode plus Illumina barcodes. TruSeq adapter sequences and Illumina sample barcodes were added in two successive PCR steps. Sequencing of the TCR alpha and beta cDNA libraries was done on the Illumina HiSeq platform using custom primers. As for how the authors treated the data: MiGEC processed the raw reads to extract unique molecular identifiers, while MiXCR was used to determine the CDR3 positions. For each individual, recombination models were inferred using an EM algorithm with the repgenHMM and IGoR tools. The analysis of shared clonotypes was done with the tcR package in R, with sharing normalized by the product of cloneset sizes. Out-of-frame nonproductive sequences were analyzed to study raw recombination free of thymic and clonal selection effects. Using fastp at Q25 and MiXCR, TCRdb reprocessed the public reads and kept productive beta chains. Rows matching on CDR3 protein sequence are summarized as one entry with the most common DNA and genes. TCRdb's processing, not the authors', yielded these V and J calls. This sample gives nearly 900,000 distinct CDR3 sequences in total; 10% to 15% of them show up just once. The top ten clonotypes cover around 1.6% of the sample.

From the germline V gene (reference sequence), CDR1 is DFQATT and CDR2 is SNEGSKA. The CDR3 goes from the cysteine to the phenylalanine over 15 residues. The sequence is cut down to CDR3 DNA, 45 bases in frame from base 1. Between the V and J ends, shortened by 5 bases and 4 bases respectively, the junction contains 18 bases. This clonotype was found many times. Its antigen remains unidentified. Within one base of it there is no much larger clone, and no base qualities were kept. Separately, the same data were catalogued under a study of yellow fever vaccine responses in identical twins. As noted in the second study: The T cell response to vaccination in identical twins was reported by the authors to appear partly convergent and partly personalized. In identical twins, the study followed T cell clones that responded to the vaccine with precision.

The clonotype originates from a woman between 18 and 30 years old in good health. Material: PBMCs. The chain couples TRBV20-1 to TRBJ2-1; TRBD1 is perhaps the D gene, given 6 matching bases. In nucleotides, the sequence is TGCAGTGCTCCTCCGGGACAAGGGGTTTACAATGAGCAGTTCTTC. Its protein product is CSAPPGQGVYNEQFF.